The present TCR beta chain was sequenced within a study of shared clonotypes between healthy human individuals. The donors, all of them Caucasian adults, lived in Nashville, Tennessee. Findings and caveats of the study: Investigators expected sequencing depth to affect clonotype sharing among donors.

On this clone: Its antigen is still unknown.

Germline V lookup: CDR1 MNHNS, CDR2 SASEGT. Trimming cost V 6 bases and J 5 bases, with 16 bases left between them. This CDR3 spans 15 amino acids. Authors' processing steps: Owing to the provision of junction-only sequences devoid of quality scores by immunoSEQ, filtering differed. Using immunoSEQ multiplex PCR, the repertoire was profiled, and TCRdb retains in-frame clones only, with some absent. V and J calls and clone size come straight from that table; D and trimming were deduced from the DNA. The data show millions of clones, roughly 93% seen once. The sequencing input was naive CD4+ T cells from PBMCs. Subset indicated: CD45RA+ positively selected. V and J are TRBV6-1 and TRBJ1-4; TRBD1 might be the D (6 bases). This clonotype originated in a man in his late teens or twenties in good health. Some clones in this sample may be carry-over from other donors' samples. The CDR3 loop is CASSRTGTQNEKLFF. The CDR3 region has the DNA TGTGCCAGCAGCCGGACCGGGACACAGAATGAAAAACTGTTTTTT.